The next 27 T cell receptor beta chains were all read from a single sample in a study of cytomegalovirus exposure and HLA in healthy donors. In the PCR, 60 Vbeta and 13 Jbeta primers were used. This table comes from immunoSEQ multiplex PCR, and its TCRdb copy is limited to in-frame clones, with some not included. This table has about 100,000 clones, around 78% appearing once. Material for sequencing was PBMCs. The receptors shown here come from a man in his forties in good health and CMV-seronegative.

The V and J genes are TRBV4-2 and TRBJ2-3; TRBD2 is a possible D gene (5 bases). This CDR3 region has 16 residues. Germline CDR1 and CDR2: LGHNA and YNFKEQ. Trimming left V 0 bases short and J 2 bases short, with 12 bases between. The CDR3 loop is CASSQDSQRPTDTQYF. CDR3 coding DNA: TGTGCCAGCAGCCAAGATTCTCAGCGGCCCACAGATACGCAGTATTTT.

The chain couples TRBV5-1 to TRBJ1-1; 7 bases are shared with TRBD1. V shed 1 base, J shed 2 bases, and the junction held 2 bases outside the gene matches. The germline gives CDR1 SGHRS, CDR2 YFSETQ. The CDR3 covers 14 residues. Written as DNA, the CDR3 is TGCGCCAGCAGCTTGACAGGGGAAAACACTGAAGCTTTCTTT. Translation: CASSLTGENTEAFF.

J is TRBJ2-4 and V is TRBV30, with 9 bases fitting TRBD1. J was trimmed by 6 bases and V by 0 bases; bases with no gene match: 9. CDR3 length equals 16 residues. Germline V gene data show CDR1 as GTSNPN and CDR2 as SVGIG (reference sequence). The CDR3 nucleotides are TGTGCCTGGAGTGTAGATGCGGGACAGGGAGCAAACATTCAGTACTTC. As protein: CAWSVDAGQGANIQYF. Filled out from reference TRBV30 and TRBJ2-4, the complete variable domain reads SQTIHQWPATLVQPVGSPLSLECTVEGTSNPNLYWYRQAAGRGLQLLFYSVGIGQISSEVPQNLSASRPQDRQFILSSKKLLLSDSGFYLCAWSVDAGQGANIQYFGAGTRLSVL.

The table lists this clone with a few counts. The genes are TRBV7-2 and TRBJ1-3, with D hard to call. The germline V gene has CDR1 SGHTA and CDR2 FQGNSA. The ends were cut back, 5 bases at V and 1 base at J, with 15 bases in the middle. The CDR3 is 16 residues long. The CDR3 reads CASSLSLRLSGNTIYF. In DNA form, the CDR3 reads TGTGCCAGCAGCCTTAGCCTACGTTTATCTGGAAACACCATATATTTT. Full variable domain (missing parts from reference TRBV7-2 and TRBJ1-3): GAGVSQSPSNKVTEKGKDVELRCDPISGHTALYWYRQSLGQGLEFLIYFQGNSAPDKSGLPSDRFSAERTGGSVSTLTIQRTQQEDSAVYLCASSLSLRLSGNTIYFGEGSWLTVV.

J is TRBJ2-2 and V is TRBV7-2; 11 bases are a match to TRBD2. Trimming cost V 3 bases and J 8 bases; bases outside gene matches: 2. Looked up from germline, CDR1 is SGHTA and CDR2 is FQGNSA. This CDR3 spans 14 amino acids. The CDR3 DNA follows: TGTGCCAGCAGCTTTAGCGGGGGGGGAGGGGAGCTGTTTTTT. It encodes CASSFSGGGGELFF.

The chain combines TRBV7-9 with TRBJ2-2; 9 positions match TRBD2. Trimming cost V 3 bases and J 1 base; bases outside gene matches: 6. CDR3 size: 17 residues. The germline gives CDR1 SEHNR, CDR2 FQNEAQ (reference sequence). CDR3 DNA: TGTGCCAGCAGCTTCCCACTAGCGGGTGAGAACACCGGGGAGCTGTTTTTT. Its translation: CASSFPLAGENTGELFF.

In DNA form, the CDR3 reads TGTGCCAGCAGCGTAAGCGCGAGCTCCTACAATGAGCAGTTCTTC. This encodes CASSVSASSYNEQFF. The rearrangement joins TRBV9 to TRBJ2-1; D not certain. The CDR3 has 15 residues. The V and J ends lost 1 base and 0 bases respectively, with 8 bases between them. Germline lookup yields CDR1 SGDLS and CDR2 YYNGEE.

J is TRBJ1-1 and V is TRBV7-6; 7 bases are shared with TRBD1. The CDR3 length is 18 residues. Germline trimming cut 3 bases from V and 0 bases from J; bases unmatched to any gene: 13. The germline CDR1 and CDR2 sequences are SGHVS and FNYEAQ. The CDR3 DNA sequence: TGTGCCAGCAGCTTCAGCGTCCCGGGACAGCGACTGAACACTGAAGCTTTCTTT. This sequence encodes CASSFSVPGQRLNTEAFF. The whole variable domain, remainder taken from reference TRBV7-6 and TRBJ1-1, is GAGVSQSPRYKVTKRGQDVALRCDPISGHVSLYWYRQALGQGPEFLTYFNYEAQQDKSGLPNDRFSAERPEGSISTLTIQRTEQRDSAMYRCASSFSVPGQRLNTEAFFGQGTRLTVV.

The rearrangement links TRBV11-2 to TRBJ2-1, with TRBD2 matching over 14 bases. The V segment lost 3 bases and the J segment 7 bases; nucleotides outside the gene matches: 5. The CDR3 has 16 amino acids. Looked up from germline, CDR1 is SGHAT and CDR2 is FQNNGV. DNA of the CDR3: TGTGCCAGCAGCTTGACGACTAGCGGGGGGGCGAATGAGCAGTTCTTC. The encoded protein is CASSLTTSGGANEQFF. Using reference TRBV11-2 and TRBJ2-1 for the parts outside the CDR3, the full variable domain is EAGVAQSPRYKIIEKRQSVAFWCNPISGHATLYWYQQILGQGPKLLIQFQNNGVVDDSQLPKDRFSAERLKGVDSTLKIQPAKLEDSAVYLCASSLTTSGGANEQFFGPGTRLTVL.

V usage is TRBV30 and J usage is TRBJ1-3, with D possibly being TRBD1 (6 bases). The germline gives CDR1 GTSNPN, CDR2 SVGIG (reference sequence). V shed 5 bases and J shed 2 bases, with 10 bases lying between them. This CDR3 has 13 residues. The DNA for the CDR3 is TGTGCCTGGCAACAGGGACCTGGAAACACCATATATTTT. Translating gives CAWQQGPGNTIYF.

This chain connects TRBV11-3 to TRBJ1-1; D might be TRBD1 (6 bases). Germline V gives CDR1 SGHNT, CDR2 YENEEA. This CDR3 comprises 15 residues. The V gene lost 0 bases and the J gene lost 2 bases, with 10 bases spanning the gap. CDR3 nucleotides: TGTGCCAGCAGCTTAGATGGACAGAAAAACACTGAAGCTTTCTTT. It is translated as CASSLDGQKNTEAFF.

The chain has TRBV5-1 and TRBJ2-3; TRBD2 matches at 10 bases. Germline CDR1 and CDR2: SGHRS and YFSETQ. The CDR3 loop spans 16 amino acids. V was clipped by 0 bases and J by 5 bases; unmatched bases: 6. This CDR3 reads CASSLASGGAIDTQYF. In DNA, the CDR3 is TGCGCCAGCAGCTTGGCGAGCGGGGGGGCCATAGATACGCAGTATTTT.

This chain links TRBV4-1 with TRBJ2-7, with D possibly matching TRBD2 (5 bases). Germline-derived CDR1 and CDR2 are MGHRA and YSYEKL. This CDR3 comprises 14 residues. V lost 3 bases and J 2 bases, leaving 11 bases between the germline ends. The CDR3 sequence is CASSQGSATYEQYF. CDR3 DNA sequence: TGCGCCAGCAGCCAGGGTAGCGCAACCTACGAGCAGTACTTC.

About this clone itself: Other DNA sequences within the sample encode an identical CDR3. V gene TRBV18 combines with J gene TRBJ2-7, with TRBD1 matching over 8 bases. The trim removed 0 bases at V and 0 bases at J, leaving 1 base unmatched. Germline V gene lookup returns CDR1 KGHSH and CDR2 LQKENI. The CDR3 loop spans 15 amino acids. CDR3 amino acids: CASSPPGQGSYEQYF. CDR3 nucleotide sequence: TGTGCCAGCTCACCACCCGGACAGGGCTCCTACGAGCAGTACTTC.

The chain has TRBV28 and TRBJ2-3; tentatively, D is TRBD2 (6 bases). CDR1 is MDHEN, CDR2 SYDVKM, per germline. This CDR3 has 14 residues. Trimming removed 8 bases from V and 4 bases from J, with 16 bases in between. As DNA, the CDR3 is TGTGCCAGCCATAGCCCGGGGGTGGCAGATACGCAGTATTTT. This gives the protein CASHSPGVADTQYF.

This clone was picked up a small number of times. The chain recombines TRBV5-4 with TRBJ2-5; a possible D gene is TRBD2 (5 bases). The V gene lost 0 bases and the J gene lost 3 bases, with 9 bases spanning the gap. CDR1 is SGHNT, CDR2 YYREEE, per germline (reference sequence). This CDR3 spans 14 amino acids. This chain's CDR3 is CASSLGPGKETQYF. The CDR3 nucleotides are TGTGCCAGCAGCTTGGGGCCGGGAAAAGAGACCCAGTACTTC. Filled out from reference TRBV5-4 and TRBJ2-5, the complete variable domain reads ETGVTQSPTHLIKTRGQQVTLRCSSQSGHNTVSWYQQALGQGPQFIFQYYREEENGRGNFPPRFSGLQFPNYSSELNVNALELDDSALYLCASSLGPGKETQYFGPGTRLLVL.

The chain couples TRBV6-5 to TRBJ1-2; weak D call: TRBD1 (5 bases). The CDR3 is made up of 14 amino acids. The V gene's germline CDR1 is MNHEY and CDR2 SVGAGI. Trimming cost V 6 bases and J 3 bases, with 14 bases left between them. CDR3 sequence: CASSETGLDYGYTF. The DNA of the CDR3 is TGTGCCAGCAGCGAGACGGGACTAGACTATGGCTACACCTTC.

V is TRBV7-3 and J is TRBJ1-2, with D possibly matching TRBD1 (6 bases). This CDR3 comprises 14 residues. V lost 2 bases to trimming and J lost 8 bases, with 15 bases between them. Germline values: CDR1 SGHTA, CDR2 FQGTGA. CDR3 nucleotide sequence: TGTGCCAGCAGCTTAGGACAGACTGTCGGAGGCTACACCTTC. Translation: CASSLGQTVGGYTF.

The sample holds a few counts of this clone. The chain couples TRBV29-1 to TRBJ1-2; 7 bases match TRBD1. The CDR3 runs 12 residues. Germline loops: CDR1 SQVTM, CDR2 ANQGSEA. V lost 4 bases to trimming and J lost 1 base; unmatched junction nucleotides: 0. This CDR3 is CSVGDSNYGYTF. CDR3 DNA sequence: TGCAGCGTTGGGGACAGTAACTATGGCTACACCTTC.

The J gene is TRBJ2-1, the V gene TRBV27; maybe TRBD1 (5 bases). CDR1 is MNHEY and CDR2 is SMNVEV in the germline V gene (reference sequence). CDR3 length: 17 amino acids. V dropped 5 bases and J dropped 3 bases, with 20 bases sitting between them. CDR3 in amino acids: CASSPHRSRVDYNEQFF. The CDR3 DNA sequence: TGTGCCAGCAGTCCGCATAGGAGCAGGGTGGACTACAATGAGCAGTTCTTC.

CDR3 sequence: CASSPGVGSNQPQHF. CDR3 DNA sequence: TGTGCCAGCAGCCCCGGGGTGGGTAGCAATCAGCCCCAGCATTTT. The chain uses TRBV9 and TRBJ1-5; D gene unclear. The V gene lost 4 bases and the J gene lost 0 bases, with 11 bases spanning the gap. Germline CDR1 and CDR2: SGDLS and YYNGEE. CDR3 size: 15 residues.

The CDR3 DNA reads as TGTGCCAGCAGCGCACTGGTGGGCGATTCACCCCTCCACTTT. Its translation is CASSALVGDSPLHF. The gene calls are TRBV9 and TRBJ1-6; D uncertain. CDR3 size: 14 residues. Trimming shortened V by 3 bases and J by 8 bases, and 12 bases separated the two germline ends. The germline V gene encodes CDR1 SGDLS and CDR2 YYNGEE.

V and J are TRBV9 and TRBJ2-2, with TRBD1 as a possible D gene (6 bases). Between the trimmed V and J ends, which lost 3 bases and 4 bases, there was a span of 10 bases. The CDR3 length is 14 residues. The germline gives CDR1 SGDLS, CDR2 YYNGEE. The CDR3 is CASSDRQATGELFF. DNA for the CDR3: TGTGCCAGCAGCGACCGACAGGCCACCGGGGAGCTGTTTTTT.

The chain employs TRBV7-8 and TRBJ1-5; TRBD1 agrees at 11 bases. Germline assignment: CDR1 SGHVS and CDR2 FQNEAQ. The ends lost 5 bases at V and 1 base at J; junction bases unmatched: 4. This CDR3 has 16 amino acids. As DNA, the CDR3 is TGTGCCAGCAGCGCTAGGACAGGGGGCAGCAATCAGCCCCAGCATTTT. Residues: CASSARTGGSNQPQHF. Variable domain in full (rest from reference TRBV7-8 and TRBJ1-5): GAGVSQSPRYKVAKRGQDVALRCDPISGHVSLFWYQQALGQGPEFLTYFQNEAQLDKSGLPSDRFFAERPEGSVSTLKIQRTQQEDSAVYLCASSARTGGSNQPQHFGDGTRLSIL.

The chain has TRBV7-2 and TRBJ2-7; the match to TRBD2 covers 13 bases. This CDR3 spans 16 amino acids. Germline CDR1 reads SGHTA; CDR2 reads FQGNSA. V shed 5 bases and J 2 bases; nucleotides not matched to a gene: 6. The CDR3 bases are TGTGCCAGCAGCCGACGAGGGACTAGCGGGGCCTACGAGCAGTACTTC. It translates to CASSRRGTSGAYEQYF. Drawing the rest from reference TRBV7-2 and TRBJ2-7, the complete variable domain is GAGVSQSPSNKVTEKGKDVELRCDPISGHTALYWYRQSLGQGLEFLIYFQGNSAPDKSGLPSDRFSAERTGGSVSTLTIQRTQQEDSAVYLCASSRRGTSGAYEQYFGPGTRLTVT.

The CDR3 spells CASSLESGGFSGNTIYF. CDR3 coding DNA: TGTGCCAGCAGCTTGGAGTCAGGGGGCTTCTCTGGAAACACCATATATTTT. The rearrangement links TRBV7-3 to TRBJ1-3; 8 positions match TRBD1. The germline V gene has CDR1 SGHTA and CDR2 FQGTGA. V gave up 3 bases and J gave up 0 bases; unmatched junction bases: 7. The CDR3 loop spans 17 amino acids. The variable domain in full, with the rest retrieved from reference TRBV7-3 and TRBJ1-3, is GAGVSQTPSNKVTEKGKYVELRCDPISGHTALYWYRQSLGQGPEFLIYFQGTGAADDSGLPNDRFFAVRPEGSVSTLKIQRTERGDSAVYLCASSLESGGFSGNTIYFGEGSWLTVV.

V is TRBV11-3 and J is TRBJ2-1; weak D call: TRBD1 (5 bases). V lost 4 bases and J lost 7, with 11 bases in between. This CDR3 is 13 amino acids long. Germline lookup yields CDR1 SGHNT and CDR2 YENEEA. The CDR3 protein is CASSYQGLNEQFF. The CDR3 DNA sequence: TGTGCCAGCAGCTACCAGGGCCTTAATGAGCAGTTCTTC.